This T cell receptor beta chain is drawn from a study of T cell repertoires in cytomegalovirus infection. Study-wide background: Public TCR beta signatures marked donors with CMV infection and the matching HLA.

TCRdb used MiXCR to reprocess the reads, holding one entry per CDR3 protein. The sample lists nearly 550,000 distinct CDR3 sequences; 16% were seen once. The CDR3 is made up of 14 amino acids. In germline, CDR1 is LNHDA, CDR2 SQIVND (reference sequence). Trimming shortened V by 6 bases and J by 4 bases, and 13 bases separated the two germline ends. Notes on this clonotype: Antigen specificity is unknown.

General study results and limits: Within the response measured ex vivo, HLA-C-restricted CMV-specific TCR beta clonotypes were dominant.

The clonotype originates from a human donor in good health (CMV status not recorded). Some clones in this sample may be carry-over from other donors' samples. The sequenced sample consisted of CD8+ T cells from PBMCs. J is TRBJ2-1 and V is TRBV19; no definite D call. The CDR3 reads CASRLVGKYNEQFF. The CDR3 DNA follows: TGTGCCAGTAGATTAGTGGGAAAGTACAATGAGCAGTTCTTC.